The 10 T cell receptor beta chains below were found in one sample sequenced in a study of cytomegalovirus exposure and HLA in healthy donors (dated by TCRdb to between 2016 and 2019). The method behind the library was the immunoSEQ multiplex PCR assay. For the multiplex PCR, a mixture combining 60 forward primers for TCR Vbeta segments and 13 reverse primers for TCR Jbeta segments was used. The table was pulled from immuneACCESS by TCRdb, which kept in-frame rearrangements only. Such tables lose some clones; where checked, under half of the loss comes from unresolved V genes, and the rest has no known cause. Present in this sample are some 100,000 clones, 70% to 80% of which were seen just once. The ten biggest clones cover more than 15% of the sample. The sequencing sample was made of PBMCs. Receptors originate from a man aged 45 to 65 in good health and CMV-seropositive.

The rearrangement links TRBV13 to TRBJ2-3; TRBD2 might be the D (7 bases). V was pared by 3 bases and J by 2 bases, with 12 bases between. The CDR3 is made up of 15 amino acids. CDR1 and CDR2 (germline): PRHDT, FYEKMQ (reference sequence). The CDR3 bases are TGTGCCAGCAGCTTGGGGGGGGCCCCCACAGATACGCAGTATTTT. Translated: CASSLGGAPTDTQYF. Full variable domain (rest looked up from reference TRBV13 and TRBJ2-3): AAGVIQSPRHLIKEKRETATLKCYPIPRHDTVYWYQQGPGQDPQFLISFYEKMQSDKGSIPDRFSAQQFSDYHSELNMSSLELGDSALYFCASSLGGAPTDTQYFGPGTRLTVL.

The chain joins TRBV29-1 to TRBJ2-3; 7 bases align to TRBD2. The CDR3 loop spans 14 amino acids. Germline-derived CDR1 and CDR2 are SQVTM and ANQGSEA. The ends lost 4 bases at V and 7 bases at J; junction bases unmatched: 11. CDR3 sequence: CSVVKGGTGYTQYF. CDR3 nucleotide sequence: TGCAGCGTTGTGAAGGGAGGGACGGGGTATACGCAGTATTTT.

This rearrangement joins TRBV11-2 to TRBJ2-1; TRBD2 matches at 8 bases. V lost 3 bases to trimming and J lost 4 bases; unmatched junction nucleotides: 5. The CDR3 contains 15 residues. CDR1 is SGHAT, CDR2 FQNNGV, per germline. For the CDR3, the DNA is TGTGCCAGCAGCTTTCGAACTAGCGGATACAATGAGCAGTTCTTC. This codes for CASSFRTSGYNEQFF.

The V gene is TRBV7-9, the J gene TRBJ1-2; D is perhaps TRBD1 (6 bases). Germline V gene data show CDR1 as SEHNR and CDR2 as FQNEAQ (reference sequence). V was trimmed by 6 bases and J by 4 bases, leaving 12 bases between them. This CDR3 has 13 amino acids. The CDR3 DNA follows: TGTGCCAGCAGAGGACAGTCTCTCTATGGCTACACCTTC. Protein: CASRGQSLYGYTF. Full variable domain (outside the CDR3, taken from reference TRBV7-9 and TRBJ1-2): DTGVSQNPRHKITKRGQNVTFRCDPISEHNRLYWYRQTLGQGPEFLTYFQNEAQLEKSRLLSDRFSAERPKGSFSTLEIQRTEQGDSAMYLCASRGQSLYGYTFGSGTRLTVV.

The rearrangement joins TRBV11-3 to TRBJ2-1, with a weak D call TRBD2 (6 bases). Looked up from germline, CDR1 is SGHNT and CDR2 is YENEEA. V lost 1 base to trimming and J lost 3 bases, with 25 bases between them. The CDR3 extends over 20 amino acids. Here the CDR3 reads CASSLVLRRGGAKLYNEQFF. Written as DNA, the CDR3 is TGTGCCAGCAGCTTAGTCTTAAGGAGGGGCGGGGCCAAGCTCTACAATGAGCAGTTCTTC.

V is TRBV18 and J is TRBJ2-5; the match to TRBD2 covers 7 bases. This CDR3 contains 14 residues. The V segment lost 6 bases and the J segment 0 bases; nucleotides outside the gene matches: 4. In germline, CDR1 is KGHSH, CDR2 LQKENI. The CDR3 protein is CASSPGRYQETQYF. The CDR3 DNA follows: TGTGCCAGCTCTCCCGGGAGGTACCAAGAGACCCAGTACTTC.

The chain is built from TRBV29-1 and TRBJ2-7; 10 bases match TRBD1. This CDR3 is 14 amino acids long. Germline values: CDR1 SQVTM, CDR2 ANQGSEA. Germline trimming cut 1 base from V and 4 bases from J; bases unmatched to any gene: 4. The CDR3 DNA is TGCAGCGTTGAAGGACAGGGGGCAAGGTACGAGCAGTACTTC. This gives the protein CSVEGQGARYEQYF.

The chain couples TRBV18 to TRBJ2-2, with D unresolved. The CDR3 runs to 15 residues. The germline V gene has CDR1 KGHSH and CDR2 LQKENI. V lost 5 bases to trimming and J lost 6 bases, with 16 bases between them. The CDR3 spells CASSTFSEAPGELFF. CDR3 coding DNA: TGTGCCAGCTCAACCTTCTCCGAGGCGCCCGGGGAGCTGTTTTTT.

V usage is TRBV11-2 and J usage is TRBJ1-2; D gene uncertain. The germline V gene has CDR1 SGHAT and CDR2 FQNNGV. Trimming stripped 3 bases from V and 6 bases from J, with 20 bases between. This CDR3 contains 16 residues. The CDR3 sequence: CASSLFGVGLMDGYTF. The CDR3 region has the DNA TGTGCCAGCAGCTTGTTCGGGGTCGGGTTAATGGATGGCTACACCTTC.

The chain employs TRBV5-4 and TRBJ2-1, with D hard to call. This CDR3 has 15 amino acids. The germline gives CDR1 SGHNT, CDR2 YYREEE (reference sequence). V lost 2 bases, J lost 0 bases, and 9 bases lay in between. The CDR3 sequence: CASSFNSGSYNEQFF. CDR3 bases: TGTGCCAGCAGCTTTAACTCTGGCTCCTACAATGAGCAGTTCTTC.